Listed below are T cell receptor beta chains from one sample, sequenced in a study of CD8+ T cells in alopecia areata. Sequencing used immunoSEQ multiplex PCR; TCRdb keeps in-frame clones, though not all of them. This sample has over 70,000 clones, with roughly 70% found just once. Sequences were derived from CD8+ T cells sorted from blood, sampled at week 24, from a patient treated with tofacitinib. The receptor set was obtained from a human donor with alopecia areata. CDR3s include the opening cysteine and the closing phenylalanine or tryptophan. D genes are given only for firm matches. Clone size is not always given. Where it is, it says once, few, many or a class for expanded clones.

D,size,length,V,J,DNA,CDR3
NA,NA,14,TRBV19,TRBJ2-7,TGTGCCAGTAGTATCGGAGGGGTTGGCTACGAGCAGTACTTC,CASSIGGVGYEQYF
NA,NA,16,TRBV7-9,TRBJ2-7,TGTGCCAGCAGCGAAGACCGGGACGGAGACTCCTACGAGCAGTACTTC,CASSEDRDGDSYEQYF
TRBD2,NA,14,TRBV4-3,TRBJ2-3,TGCGCCAGCAGCCAAGTCCTAGCGGGAGAAACGCAGTATTTT,CASSQVLAGETQYF
TRBD2,NA,15,TRBV4-3,TRBJ2-1,TGCGCCAGCAGCCGGCTAGCGGGAGGGCCCGATGAGCAGTTCTTC,CASSRLAGGPDEQFF
NA,few,15,TRBV4-1,TRBJ2-5,TGCGCCAGCAGCTCCACCCCCGGCATCCAAGAGACCCAGTACTTC,CASSSTPGIQETQYF
NA,NA,13,TRBV29-1,TRBJ1-2,TGCAGCGTTGAAGTAGGGGACTTCTATGGCTACACCTTC,CSVEVGDFYGYTF
NA,few,16,TRBV4-3,TRBJ2-6,TGCGCCAGCAGCCAAGTAGGGGGAGCTGGGGCCAACGTCCTGACTTTC,CASSQVGGAGANVLTF
NA,NA,16,TRBV5-4,TRBJ2-3,TGTGCCAGCAGCTTCGGGCTGGGGTCTAGCACAGATACGCAGTATTTT,CASSFGLGSSTDTQYF
NA,NA,12,TRBV27,TRBJ2-3,TGTGCCAGCAGTTTACGGGGAGATACGCAGTATTTT,CASSLRGDTQYF
TRBD1,NA,14,TRBV28,TRBJ2-7,TGTGCCAGCACCCCCGGGACAGGGGGCTACGAGCAGTACTTC,CASTPGTGGYEQYF
TRBD2,NA,16,TRBV11-1,TRBJ2-1,TGTGCCAGCAGCTTATCAACTAGCGGGAGGTACGGTGAGCAGTTCTTC,CASSLSTSGRYGEQFF
NA,once,13,TRBV29-1,TRBJ2-7,TGCAGCGTTGATGGGGACAACTCCTACGAGCAGTACTTC,CSVDGDNSYEQYF
NA,NA,14,TRBV9,TRBJ1-5,TGTGCCAGCAGCGTAGAGGGGGGAGCCCAGCCCCAGCATTTT,CASSVEGGAQPQHF
TRBD2,NA,16,TRBV27,TRBJ2-3,TGTGCCAGCAGCAAGGGACTAGCGGGAGTCACAGATACGCAGTATTTT,CASSKGLAGVTDTQYF
NA,few,13,TRBV7-8,TRBJ1-1,TGTGCCAGCAGCCTCCCGGACTCCGCTGAAGCTTTCTTT,CASSLPDSAEAFF
TRBD1,NA,15,TRBV6-5,TRBJ1-1,TGTGCCAGCAGTCGTCCCGGGACAGTGAACACTGAAGCTTTCTTT,CASSRPGTVNTEAFF
NA,few,11,TRBV4-1,TRBJ2-2,TGCGCCAGCAGCCAAGCCGGGGAGCTGTTTTTT,CASSQAGELFF
NA,NA,11,TRBV7-2,TRBJ2-7,TGTGCCAGCAGCCGTAGCTACGAGCAGTACTTC,CASSRSYEQYF
TRBD1,NA,16,TRBV4-1,TRBJ1-4,TGCGCCAGCAGCCTCCATCCTCAGGGGGGGGATGAAAAACTGTTTTTT,CASSLHPQGGDEKLFF
NA,few,14,TRBV7-3,TRBJ2-5,TGTGCCAGCAGCCCAATGGGTTGGGAGGAGACCCAGTACTTC,CASSPMGWEETQYF
NA,NA,14,TRBV19,TRBJ1-2,TGTGCCAGTAGTGGAGAACAGATATACTATGGCTACACCTTC,CASSGEQIYYGYTF